The clone carrying this T cell receptor beta chain appeared a few times. 13 Jbeta primers and 60 Vbeta primers were used for the PCR. Assay: immunoSEQ multiplex PCR; the TCRdb copy retains only in-frame clones and omits some. The sample contains approximately 100,000 clones, 76% of which appear only once. Per the germline V gene, CDR1 is LGHNA and CDR2 is YSLEER. CDR3 length: 12 residues. Trimming took off 6 bases at V and 3 bases at J, with 9 bases between the two ends. These data come from a study of cytomegalovirus exposure and HLA in healthy donors. The sequence was obtained from a woman aged 45-65 years in good health and CMV-seropositive. V and J are TRBV4-3 and TRBJ2-7; D possibly corresponds to TRBD1 (5 bases). The sample consisted of PBMCs. Here the CDR3 DNA reads TGCGCCAGCAGAAATAGGGGCTACGAGCAGTACTTC. Its translation: CASRNRGYEQYF.